Below, 31 T cell receptor beta chains from the same sample are listed, as sequenced in a study of OX40 agonist ivuxolimab in advanced cancers. TCRdb's copy holds only in-frame clones and misses some; the assay was immunoSEQ multiplex PCR. In the table there are around 140,000 clones, 90% of which are singletons. Specimen: CD4+ or CD8+ T cells sorted from blood, collected in a trial of the OX40 agonist ivuxolimab. All receptors come from an adult with an advanced solid tumor such as melanoma, head and neck, liver or kidney cancer.

The gene calls are TRBV18 and TRBJ1-3, with a weak D call TRBD1 (6 bases). The CDR3 runs 15 residues. Trimming removed 1 base at V and 0 bases at J, with 7 bases between. The germline gives CDR1 KGHSH, CDR2 LQKENI. The CDR3 loop is CASSPQQGSGNTIYF. DNA for the CDR3: TGTGCCAGCTCACCACAACAGGGCTCTGGAAACACCATATATTTT.

V and J are TRBV4-2 and TRBJ2-7; tentatively, D is TRBD1 (6 bases). CDR3 length: 15 amino acids. Germline CDR1 and CDR2: LGHNA and YNFKEQ. V was clipped by 2 bases and J by 0 bases, with 11 bases between them. CDR3 in amino acids: CASSQQTGYSYEQYF. CDR3 coding DNA: TGTGCCAGCAGCCAACAGACAGGTTACTCCTACGAGCAGTACTTC.

The rearrangement joins TRBV6-5 to TRBJ2-3; 7 bases match TRBD2. Germline assignment: CDR1 MNHEY and CDR2 SVGAGI. This CDR3 contains 14 residues. J was trimmed by 0 bases and V by 6 bases; bases with no gene match: 3. The CDR3 sequence: CASRSGGSTDTQYF. The CDR3 DNA reads as TGTGCCAGCAGGTCGGGGGGAAGCACAGATACGCAGTATTTT.

V and J are TRBV6-5 and TRBJ2-7; D is ambiguous. V was cut by 6 bases and J by 2 bases, with 8 bases left in between. Germline CDR1 reads MNHEY; CDR2 reads SVGAGI. CDR3 length: 12 amino acids. For the CDR3, the DNA is TGTGCCAGCAGGGAAACAGCCTACGAGCAGTACTTC. It codes for CASRETAYEQYF.

CDR3 in DNA: TGTGCCAGTACCCCTCGGGCTAGCGATCCCACCGGGGAGCTGTTTTTT. Translated: CASTPRASDPTGELFF. V is TRBV19 and J is TRBJ2-2; TRBD2 might be the D (6 bases). CDR1 is LNHDA and CDR2 is SQIVND in the germline V gene (reference sequence). The CDR3 is 16 amino acids. The V and J ends lost 7 bases and 4 bases respectively, with 19 bases between them.

The chain has TRBV10-3 and TRBJ2-7; 7 nucleotides agree with TRBD1. With V trimmed by 5 bases and J by 3 bases, 1 base remained unmatched. CDR3 size: 12 residues. The germline CDR1 and CDR2 sequences are ENHRY and SYGVKD. CDR3 amino acids: CAISPGGYEQYF. For the CDR3, the DNA is TGTGCCATCAGTCCAGGGGGCTACGAGCAGTACTTC.

The chain links TRBV4-3 to TRBJ2-7; D tentatively reads TRBD1 or TRBD2 (5 bases each). The ends were cut back, 4 bases at V and 2 bases at J, with 15 bases in the middle. The CDR3 has 15 amino acids. Germline V lookup: CDR1 LGHNA, CDR2 YSLEER. The chain's CDR3 is CASSRDRRPTYEQYF. In DNA form, the CDR3 reads TGCGCCAGCAGCCGGGACCGACGGCCTACCTACGAGCAGTACTTC.

This clone was observed a handful of times. This rearrangement joins TRBV9 to TRBJ2-2; either TRBD1 or TRBD2 may fit D (5 bases each). Trimming left V 4 bases short and J 3 bases short, with 10 bases between. Germline V CDR1 and CDR2: SGDLS, YYNGEE. This CDR3 region has 14 residues. Written as DNA, the CDR3 is TGTGCCAGCAGCCCTTGGGACCACACCGGGGAGCTGTTTTTT. Protein sequence: CASSPWDHTGELFF.

The chain joins TRBV6-5 to TRBJ2-7; D gene ambiguous. Looked up from germline, CDR1 is MNHEY and CDR2 is SVGAGI. Trimming took off 0 bases at V and 4 bases at J, with 13 bases between the two ends. This CDR3 contains 15 residues. CDR3 sequence: CASSYSFRVEYEQYF. The DNA for the CDR3 is TGTGCCAGCAGTTACTCCTTTAGGGTAGAGTACGAGCAGTACTTC.

The J gene is TRBJ1-2, the V gene TRBV19, with D possibly being TRBD1 (6 bases). Trimming stripped 6 bases from V and 4 bases from J, with 15 bases between. Per germline, CDR1 LNHDA and CDR2 SQIVND (reference sequence). There are 14 residues in the CDR3. The CDR3 protein is CASRRAGDVYGYTF. The CDR3 region has the DNA TGTGCCAGTAGGCGAGCAGGGGACGTCTATGGCTACACCTTC.

V usage is TRBV7-6 and J usage is TRBJ2-7, with 7 bases fitting TRBD2. In germline, CDR1 is SGHVS, CDR2 FNYEAQ. The CDR3 totals 14 residues. V was clipped by 2 bases and J by 5 bases; unmatched bases: 6. CDR3 coding DNA: TGTGCCAGCAGCTTAATGGCGGGGGATAACGAGCAGTACTTC. This gives the protein CASSLMAGDNEQYF.

The gene calls are TRBV10-1 and TRBJ2-3; weak D call: TRBD1 (5 bases). The CDR3 extends over 13 amino acids. CDR1 is WNHNN and CDR2 is SYGVQD in the germline V gene (reference sequence). The V end lost 5 bases, the J end lost 7 bases, and 13 bases lay between the germline ends. The CDR3 region has the DNA TGCGCCAGCAGTAGTCAGGGAAGCAATACGCAGTATTTT. Protein product: CASSSQGSNTQYF.

This clone was picked up one time. This chain joins TRBV6-4 and TRBJ2-3; no definite D call. CDR1 is MRHNA, CDR2 SNTAGT, per germline. The CDR3 extends over 15 amino acids. V was trimmed by 2 bases and J by 2 bases, leaving 11 bases between them. The CDR3 region is CASSDQPASTDTQYF. The CDR3 coding sequence is TGTGCCAGCAGTGACCAGCCCGCCTCCACAGATACGCAGTATTTT.

The sample holds a few counts of this clone. J is TRBJ1-5 and V is TRBV19; unclear D gene. This CDR3 is built from 12 residues. CDR1 and CDR2 from the germline V gene are LNHDA and SQIVND (reference sequence). Trimming took off 4 bases at V and 7 bases at J, with 8 bases between the two ends. The CDR3 nucleotides read TGTGCCAGTAGTAAATTACGACAGCCCCAGCATTTT. Translation gives CASSKLRQPQHF.

The genes are TRBV5-4 and TRBJ2-7, with D perhaps matching TRBD1 or TRBD2 (6 bases each). Germline V gene sequence: CDR1 SGHNT, CDR2 YYREEE (reference sequence). V lost 0 bases and J lost 4, with 14 bases in between. CDR3 length: 15 amino acids. The CDR3 nucleotides read TGTGCCAGCAGCTTGGGACAGGACTACCTTTACGAGCAGTACTTC. Its translation: CASSLGQDYLYEQYF.

The chain carries TRBV6-1 and TRBJ1-5; no reliable D call. The length of the CDR3 is 13 residues. The V end was cut by 0 bases, the J end by 4 bases, with 4 bases between. Germline loops: CDR1 MNHNS, CDR2 SASEGT. CDR3 region: CASSEAINQPQHF. The CDR3 coding sequence is TGTGCCAGCAGTGAAGCTATTAATCAGCCCCAGCATTTT.

This chain connects TRBV10-3 to TRBJ2-1; a weak D match, TRBD1 (6 bases). Trimming removed 2 bases at V and 9 bases at J, with 14 bases between. The CDR3 is 14 amino acids. Germline CDR1 is ENHRY and CDR2 is SYGVKD. The chain's CDR3 is CAISENRDGSEQFF. In nucleotides, the CDR3 is TGTGCCATCAGTGAGAACAGGGATGGGAGTGAGCAGTTCTTC.

This clone was seen more than once but under ten times. J is TRBJ2-7 and V is TRBV18, with TRBD2 identical over 14 bases. The CDR3 length is 15 residues. CDR1 KGHSH and CDR2 LQKENI come from the germline V gene. The trim removed 3 bases at V and 9 bases at J, leaving 7 bases unmatched. The CDR3 nucleotides are TGTGCCAGCTCACCGACTAGCGGGAGGGCCGGAGGGCAGTACTTC. The encoded protein is CASSPTSGRAGGQYF.

About this clone itself: In the same sample, other DNA sequences code for this CDR3. The gene calls are TRBV27 and TRBJ2-3; 9 nucleotides line up with TRBD2. After removal of 6 bases from V and 4 bases from J, the junction contained 5 bases not matched to a gene. Per germline, CDR1 MNHEY and CDR2 SMNVEV (reference sequence). The CDR3 runs 14 residues. CDR3 region: CASSPLAGSDTQYF. The DNA of the CDR3 is TGTGCCAGCAGCCCGCTAGCGGGATCAGATACGCAGTATTTT.

The sample holds one count of this clone. J is TRBJ2-7 and V is TRBV5-6; D is possibly TRBD1 or TRBD2 (5 bases each). The V end lost 1 base, the J end lost 0 bases, and 11 bases lay between the germline ends. CDR3 length equals 15 residues. CDR1 is SGHDT, CDR2 YYEEEE, per germline. The CDR3 region is CASSLRAGTSYEQYF. CDR3 nucleotide sequence: TGTGCCAGCAGCTTGAGGGCAGGGACCTCCTACGAGCAGTACTTC.

The chain employs TRBV18 and TRBJ1-1; D uncertain. V lost 4 bases and J 5 bases, leaving 11 bases between the germline ends. The CDR3 totals 13 residues. CDR1 KGHSH and CDR2 LQKENI come from the germline V gene. CDR3 in DNA: TGTGCCAGCTCACAGGACCTCATTACTGAAGCTTTCTTT. Translating it yields CASSQDLITEAFF.

The CDR3 protein is CASSLASGAYGNTIYF. CDR3 nucleotide sequence: TGCGCCAGCAGCTTGGCCTCAGGGGCTTATGGAAACACCATATATTTT. This chain connects TRBV5-1 to TRBJ1-3, with a weak D call TRBD1 (6 bases). The V and J ends lost 0 bases and 3 bases respectively, with 13 bases between them. The CDR3 runs to 16 residues. CDR1 is SGHRS, CDR2 YFSETQ, per germline.

This chain connects TRBV5-6 to TRBJ2-3, with 9 bases fitting TRBD2. V shed 1 base, J shed 5 bases, and the junction held 5 bases outside the gene matches. The germline gives CDR1 SGHDT, CDR2 YYEEEE. CDR3 length equals 15 residues. The CDR3 bases are TGTGCCAGCAGCTTGAGGACTAGCGTTGGAGATACGCAGTATTTT. This gives the protein CASSLRTSVGDTQYF.

The V gene is TRBV7-3, the J gene TRBJ1-2; no reliable D call. Germline V gives CDR1 SGHTA, CDR2 FQGTGA. The ends were cut back, 5 bases at V and 4 bases at J, with 14 bases in the middle. The CDR3 length is 14 residues. The CDR3 DNA sequence: TGTGCCAGCAGCCCCTCCGCAGTTGGCTATGGCTACACCTTC. Its protein is CASSPSAVGYGYTF.

The V call is TRBV19, the J call TRBJ1-2; no definite D call. The CDR3 is made up of 13 amino acids. The V gene lost 0 bases and the J gene lost 1 base, with 3 bases spanning the gap. Germline lookup yields CDR1 LNHDA and CDR2 SQIVND (reference sequence). This CDR3 is CASSIELNYGYTF. The CDR3 DNA follows: TGTGCCAGTAGTATAGAGCTTAACTATGGCTACACCTTC.

This clone was counted a single time. The rearrangement uses TRBV9 and TRBJ2-1, with D unclear. The CDR3 covers 12 residues. With 0 bases removed from V and 5 bases from J, the gap between germline ends came to 3 bases. Per the germline V gene, CDR1 is SGDLS and CDR2 is YYNGEE. CDR3 nucleotides: TGTGCCAGCAGCGTAGGGAACAATGAGCAGTTCTTC. Translated: CASSVGNNEQFF. Complete variable domain (other parts from reference TRBV9 and TRBJ2-1): DSGVTQTPKHLITATGQRVTLRCSPRSGDLSVYWYQQSLDQGLQFLIQYYNGEERAKGNILERFSAQQFPDLHSELNLSSLELGDSALYFCASSVGNNEQFFGPGTRLTVL.

The V gene is TRBV7-9, the J gene TRBJ2-3; 8 bases fit TRBD1. V shed 1 base and J 0 bases; nucleotides not matched to a gene: 0. The CDR3 totals 15 residues. CDR1 is SEHNR and CDR2 is FQNEAQ in the germline V gene (reference sequence). CDR3 loop: CASSLGQGSTDTQYF. The CDR3 nucleotides are TGTGCCAGCAGCTTAGGACAGGGGAGCACAGATACGCAGTATTTT.

The chain couples TRBV14 to TRBJ2-1; 10 bases align to TRBD1. Per the germline V gene, CDR1 is SGHDN and CDR2 is FVKESK. CDR3 length: 14 residues. V lost 6 bases, J lost 7 bases, and 6 bases stayed unmatched. In nucleotides, the CDR3 is TGTGCCAGCAGACTGGACAGGGGGATGAATGAGCAGTTCTTC. Translated: CASRLDRGMNEQFF.

The chain combines TRBV11-2 with TRBJ1-2; 11 bases fit TRBD1. In germline, CDR1 is SGHAT, CDR2 FQNNGV. CDR3 length: 17 amino acids. With V trimmed by 0 bases and J by 7 bases, 10 bases remained unmatched. The CDR3 sequence: CASSLDQRTGGEGGYTF. The CDR3 region has the DNA TGTGCCAGCAGCTTAGATCAAAGGACAGGGGGCGAGGGTGGCTACACCTTC.

This chain uses TRBV6-5 with TRBJ2-3, with a possible D match to TRBD1 (6 bases). V was shortened by 6 bases and J by 3 bases, with 7 bases between the two germline ends. Germline V CDR1 and CDR2: MNHEY, SVGAGI. The CDR3 is 12 residues long. Here the CDR3 reads CASRTGTDTQYF. CDR3 in DNA: TGTGCCAGCAGAACAGGGACAGATACGCAGTATTTT.

The J gene is TRBJ1-1, the V gene TRBV19; D perhaps matches TRBD1 (6 bases). The V gene's germline CDR1 is LNHDA and CDR2 SQIVND (reference sequence). With 4 bases removed from V and 7 bases from J, the gap between germline ends came to 16 bases. The CDR3 covers 14 residues. The CDR3 region is CASSTNRDTLEAFF. The CDR3 region has the DNA TGTGCCAGTAGTACCAATCGGGACACCCTTGAAGCTTTCTTT.